The clone carrying this T cell receptor beta chain came up once. What it binds is unknown. The data stem from a study of chemoradiotherapy in HPV16-positive cancers. Study-wide context: Candidate HPV-specific clones and shared TCR motifs came from two HPV16-positive patients.

Study results and caveats: HPV-responsive T-cell expansion during chemoradiotherapy was linked to improved recurrence-free survival in HPV16-positive patients.

Germline V CDR1 and CDR2: GTSNPN, SVGIG (reference sequence). V lost 0 bases and J lost 8, with 10 bases in between. The CDR3 extends over 12 amino acids. TCRdb's copy holds only in-frame clones and misses some; the assay was immunoSEQ multiplex PCR. The table includes tens of thousands of clones, 73% detected once. This TCR was sampled from a human donor with HPV-associated anogenital cancer. The sample here was taken from a patient who underwent chemoradiotherapy. This chain links TRBV30 with TRBJ1-2, with D uncertain. CDR3 region: CAWSVHGGGYTF. The CDR3 DNA sequence: TGTGCCTGGAGTGTACACGGAGGGGGCTACACCTTC.